The 32 T cell receptor beta chains presented below share a single source sample, sequenced in a study of OX40 agonist ivuxolimab in advanced cancers. The data were produced by immunoSEQ multiplex PCR, yet TCRdb's version contains in-frame clones alone and is incomplete. The sample has about 52,000 clones; about 93% are singletons. Sequenced material: CD4+ or CD8+ T cells sorted from blood, taken in a trial of the OX40 agonist ivuxolimab. The source of these receptors is an adult with an advanced solid tumor such as melanoma, head and neck, liver or kidney cancer.

This chain joins TRBV29-1 and TRBJ2-3; 8 nucleotides agree with TRBD2. The CDR3 consists of 15 residues. Looked up from germline, CDR1 is SQVTM and CDR2 is ANQGSEA. The V and J ends lost 6 bases and 4 bases, in that order; junction bases with no gene match: 12. The CDR3 sequence is CSVSLGAGVADTQYF. The CDR3 region has the DNA TGCAGCGTCTCCCTTGGAGCGGGAGTGGCAGATACGCAGTATTTT.

This clone is a singleton in its sample. The gene calls are TRBV14 and TRBJ2-1; D possibly corresponds to TRBD2 (5 bases). The CDR3 has 13 amino acids. Trimming stripped 5 bases from V and 6 bases from J, with 11 bases between. Looked up from germline, CDR1 is SGHDN and CDR2 is FVKESK. The CDR3: CASSITRGNEQFF. For the CDR3, the DNA is TGTGCCAGCAGCATAACACGGGGCAATGAGCAGTTCTTC.

The rearrangement joins TRBV30 to TRBJ2-1; TRBD2 matches 15 bases. The J segment lost 10 bases and the V segment lost 1 base, leaving 11 bases of the junction unmatched. There are 17 residues in the CDR3. Per germline, CDR1 GTSNPN and CDR2 SVGIG (reference sequence). This CDR3 reads CAWSADGGGLAGGEQFF. CDR3 bases: TGTGCCTGGAGTGCCGACGGGGGAGGACTAGCGGGAGGGGAGCAGTTCTTC.

The DNA for the CDR3 is TGTGCCTGGAGCACCTTATGGGGGGACAATGAGCAGTTCTTC. Its protein is CAWSTLWGDNEQFF. The gene calls are TRBV30 and TRBJ2-1, with D possibly matching TRBD2 (6 bases). Germline V gene data show CDR1 as GTSNPN and CDR2 as SVGIG (reference sequence). This CDR3 spans 14 amino acids. Between the trimmed V and J ends, which lost 3 bases and 5 bases, there was a span of 14 bases.

The chain couples TRBV7-2 to TRBJ2-1; 9 bases agree with TRBD1. The CDR3 runs to 18 residues. CDR1 and CDR2 (germline): SGHTA, FQGNSA. V was clipped by 2 bases and J by 7 bases; unmatched bases: 15. The CDR3 DNA follows: TGTGCCAGCAGCTTAAGGGGCCCCGGGGACAGGGCATTTAATGAGCAGTTCTTC. Translating gives CASSLRGPGDRAFNEQFF.

The J gene is TRBJ2-3, the V gene TRBV5-6; no clear D. The CDR3 covers 14 residues. Germline CDR1 is SGHDT and CDR2 is YYEEEE. The V and J ends lost 2 bases and 2 bases respectively, with 9 bases between them. In nucleotides, the CDR3 is TGTGCCAGCAGCTTCGAACTGATCACAGATACGCAGTATTTT. Amino acid sequence: CASSFELITDTQYF.

Details on this clone: The CDR3 ends on some other residue instead of the conserved phenylalanine or tryptophan, so this is likely a read error. The limits of the CDR3 on the DNA are not certain, so only TCRdb's listed CDR3 is given. The chain combines TRBV5-8 with TRBJ1-1; TRBD1 was called by the table and not checked on the DNA. Germline CDR1 is SGHTS and CDR2 is YDEGEE. A total of 13 residues make up the CDR3, ends included. CDR3 in amino acids: CASSVWGDSYDRR.

The chain combines TRBV6-1 with TRBJ2-1; no reliable D call. V was trimmed by 5 bases and J by 0 bases, leaving 8 bases between them. CDR1 is MNHNS and CDR2 is SASEGT in the germline V gene. This CDR3 has 14 residues. In DNA form, the CDR3 reads TGTGCCAGCAGTCGGTCGGTCTCCTACAATGAGCAGTTCTTC. It codes for CASSRSVSYNEQFF.

The chain links TRBV7-8 to TRBJ2-7; no clear D gene. Deletions cut 4 bases from V and 2 bases from J, with 9 bases between. Germline assignment: CDR1 SGHVS and CDR2 FQNEAQ. This CDR3 contains 13 residues. The CDR3 DNA reads as TGTGCCAGCAGCTCAGAGGCAGCCTACGAGCAGTACTTC. Translation: CASSSEAAYEQYF.

The chain employs TRBV4-3 and TRBJ2-2; D could derive from TRBD1 or TRBD2 (6 bases each). This CDR3 is built from 16 residues. The V gene lost 2 bases and the J gene lost 5 bases, with 15 bases spanning the gap. The germline gives CDR1 LGHNA, CDR2 YSLEER. The chain's CDR3 is CASSQHREVDTGELFF. As DNA, the CDR3 is TGCGCCAGCAGCCAACACAGGGAGGTGGATACCGGGGAGCTGTTTTTT.

The chain uses TRBV2 and TRBJ2-3; 10 bases are a match to TRBD2. The CDR3 is made up of 15 amino acids. Germline CDR1 is SNHLY and CDR2 is FYNNEI. J gave up 1 base and V 5 bases, and 3 bases lay outside the gene matches. For the CDR3, the DNA is TGTGCCAGCAGTCCCCTAGCGGGAGGCACAGATACGCAGTATTTT. Residues: CASSPLAGGTDTQYF. The full variable domain, rest sourced from reference TRBV2 and TRBJ2-3, is EPEVTQTPSHQVTQMGQEVILRCVPISNHLYFYWYRQILGQKVEFLVSFYNNEISEKSEIFDDQFSVERPDGSNFTLKIRSTKLEDSAMYFCASSPLAGGTDTQYFGPGTRLTVL.

The chain carries TRBV7-6 and TRBJ2-1; 8 nucleotides match TRBD2. The CDR3 contains 15 residues. Trimming cost V 6 bases and J 6 bases; bases outside gene matches: 10. Germline-derived CDR1 and CDR2 are SGHVS and FNYEAQ. CDR3 amino acids: CASSLSGGPLNEQFF. The CDR3 DNA is TGTGCCAGCAGTTTAAGCGGGGGCCCCCTCAATGAGCAGTTCTTC.

This clone was seen only once. The chain links TRBV9 to TRBJ2-7; D might be TRBD2 (6 bases). CDR1 SGDLS and CDR2 YYNGEE come from the germline V gene. The CDR3 spans 15 residues. The V end lost 4 bases, the J end lost 1 base, and 15 bases lay between the germline ends. The CDR3 loop reads CASSPRGLGSYEQYF. CDR3 in DNA: TGTGCCAGCAGCCCTCGGGGACTCGGATCCTACGAGCAGTACTTC. Variable domain in full (rest from reference TRBV9 and TRBJ2-7): DSGVTQTPKHLITATGQRVTLRCSPRSGDLSVYWYQQSLDQGLQFLIQYYNGEERAKGNILERFSAQQFPDLHSELNLSSLELGDSALYFCASSPRGLGSYEQYFGPGTRLTVT.

This clone has only one observation. The V and J genes are TRBV5-8 and TRBJ1-4; D is perhaps TRBD1 (6 bases). Germline CDR1 SGHTS, CDR2 YDEGEE. The CDR3 length is 14 residues. Trimming took off 2 bases at V and 4 bases at J, with 9 bases between the two ends. CDR3 protein: CASSFGQYNEKLFF. CDR3 DNA: TGTGCCAGCAGCTTTGGACAGTATAATGAAAAACTGTTTTTT.

The chain combines TRBV30 with TRBJ2-7, with D uncertain. This CDR3 is built from 11 residues. The V end lost 5 bases, the J end lost 3 bases, and 8 bases lay between the germline ends. Per the germline V gene, CDR1 is GTSNPN and CDR2 is SVGIG (reference sequence). The CDR3 loop reads CAWGTGYEQYF. CDR3 coding DNA: TGTGCCTGGGGAACGGGCTACGAGCAGTACTTC.

The chain joins TRBV13 to TRBJ1-1; 11 nucleotides align to TRBD1. The CDR3 totals 18 residues. Germline loops: CDR1 PRHDT, CDR2 FYEKMQ (reference sequence). J lost 4 bases, V lost 5 bases, and 15 bases had no gene match. In nucleotides, the CDR3 is TGTGCCAGCAGCCAAGGACAGGGGGCGAGTTGGATTTCCACTGAAGCTTTCTTT. Translation: CASSQGQGASWISTEAFF. The variable domain in full, completed from reference TRBV13 and TRBJ1-1, reads AAGVIQSPRHLIKEKRETATLKCYPIPRHDTVYWYQQGPGQDPQFLISFYEKMQSDKGSIPDRFSAQQFSDYHSELNMSSLELGDSALYFCASSQGQGASWISTEAFFGQGTRLTVV.

A single count supports this clone. V and J are TRBV11-2 and TRBJ2-5; D not certain. Germline assignment: CDR1 SGHAT and CDR2 FQNNGV. Trimming left V 3 bases short and J 5 bases short, with 7 bases between. The CDR3 is 12 residues long. CDR3 in amino acids: CASSFVSETQYF. The CDR3 nucleotides are TGTGCCAGCAGCTTCGTTTCCGAGACCCAGTACTTC.

The chain employs TRBV28 and TRBJ2-1, with 7 bases identical to TRBD1. This CDR3 is built from 14 residues. Trimming removed 10 bases from V and 2 bases from J; junction bases left unmatched: 8. Germline loops: CDR1 MDHEN, CDR2 SYDVKM. The CDR3 is CATDRATPYNEQFF. In nucleotides, the CDR3 is TGTGCCACAGACAGGGCTACCCCCTACAATGAGCAGTTCTTC.

The V and J genes are TRBV19 and TRBJ2-2; 10 nucleotides align to TRBD2. Germline V gives CDR1 LNHDA, CDR2 SQIVND (reference sequence). Losses at the gene ends were 3 bases for V and 7 bases for J; bases not matched to a gene: 5. CDR3 length equals 15 residues. Here the CDR3 DNA reads TGTGCCAGTAGTATCGCTAGCGGGAGTATCGGGGAGCTGTTTTTT. Its protein is CASSIASGSIGELFF.

This clone occurred once. The chain couples TRBV18 to TRBJ2-1; 14 bases line up with TRBD2. Trimming at V came to 5 bases and at J to 7 bases, leaving 7 bases not matched to a gene. The germline V gene has CDR1 KGHSH and CDR2 LQKENI. The CDR3 is 16 residues long. Here the CDR3 DNA reads TGTGCCAGCTCAATGGGACTAGCGGGAGTGTATAATGAGCAGTTCTTC. Its protein product is CASSMGLAGVYNEQFF.

This chain links TRBV18 with TRBJ2-7; D is unresolved. The CDR3 is made up of 13 amino acids. With 3 bases removed from V and 6 bases from J, the gap between germline ends came to 12 bases. Germline CDR1 reads KGHSH; CDR2 reads LQKENI. The CDR3 spells CASSPGGVSEQYF. CDR3 nucleotide sequence: TGTGCCAGCTCACCCGGTGGGGTTTCCGAGCAGTACTTC.

This clone was recorded once. This chain connects TRBV7-6 to TRBJ1-1, with D tentatively TRBD1 (5 bases). V was shortened by 5 bases and J by 3 bases, with 16 bases between the two germline ends. Per germline, CDR1 SGHVS and CDR2 FNYEAQ. CDR3 length: 15 residues. The CDR3, as DNA: TGTGCCAGCAGCCTCGGACTCCTGGGGGACACTGAAGCTTTCTTT. It encodes CASSLGLLGDTEAFF.

V usage is TRBV27 and J usage is TRBJ1-4, with D unclear. CDR1 is MNHEY, CDR2 SMNVEV, per germline (reference sequence). The CDR3 runs to 13 residues. Trimming removed 6 bases at V and 4 bases at J, with 9 bases between. CDR3 loop: CASRVLGNEKLFF. In DNA, the CDR3 is TGTGCCAGCAGGGTCTTAGGTAATGAAAAACTGTTTTTT.

This chain links TRBV28 with TRBJ2-7; D is undetermined. CDR3 length equals 15 residues. Germline assignment: CDR1 MDHEN and CDR2 SYDVKM. The V end was cut by 6 bases, the J end by 4 bases, with 19 bases between. As DNA, the CDR3 is TGTGCCAGCAGGCCCCCGGAGAAAAACTTATACGAGCAGTACTTC. As protein: CASRPPEKNLYEQYF.

This rearrangement joins TRBV27 to TRBJ2-7; 9 nucleotides agree with TRBD1. Trimming cost V 0 bases and J 4 bases; bases outside gene matches: 7. CDR3 length: 16 amino acids. In germline, CDR1 is MNHEY, CDR2 SMNVEV (reference sequence). CDR3 loop: CASSLSAGTGSYEQYF. The CDR3 DNA reads as TGTGCCAGCAGTTTATCCGCCGGGACAGGGTCTTACGAGCAGTACTTC.

This chain connects TRBV7-9 to TRBJ2-1; 10 nucleotides align to TRBD2. Germline-derived CDR1 and CDR2 are SEHNR and FQNEAQ (reference sequence). The CDR3 has 18 residues. Unmatched junction bases numbered 11, after V lost 4 bases and J lost 2 bases. This chain's CDR3 is CASSSLLGLAATYNEQFF. Written as DNA, the CDR3 is TGTGCCAGCAGCTCGCTCCTAGGACTAGCGGCGACCTACAATGAGCAGTTCTTC.

The gene calls are TRBV28 and TRBJ2-1, with D tentatively TRBD1 (5 bases). The V gene lost 0 bases and the J gene lost 8 bases, with 8 bases spanning the gap. This CDR3 spans 13 amino acids. Looked up from germline, CDR1 is MDHEN and CDR2 is SYDVKM. This CDR3 is CASSLWIGDEQFF. CDR3 bases: TGTGCCAGCAGTTTATGGATAGGGGATGAGCAGTTCTTC.

V gene TRBV11-1 combines with J gene TRBJ2-2; no clear D gene. CDR3 length: 16 residues. Trimming cost V 5 bases and J 5 bases, with 18 bases left between them. CDR1 is SGHAT, CDR2 FQDESV, per germline (reference sequence). Here the CDR3 reads CASSAPGTARTGELFF. CDR3 DNA: TGTGCCAGCAGCGCCCCGGGCACCGCGCGGACCGGGGAGCTGTTTTTT.

CDR3 in amino acids: CSAREGGGYTF. CDR3 nucleotide sequence: TGCAGTGCTAGAGAGGGGGGCGGCTACACCTTC. The genes are TRBV20-1 and TRBJ1-2; D possibly corresponds to TRBD1 (6 bases). V lost 0 bases to trimming and J lost 8 bases, with 7 bases between them. Per germline, CDR1 DFQATT and CDR2 SNEGSKA (reference sequence). The CDR3 covers 11 residues.

The rearrangement joins TRBV7-6 to TRBJ2-1; either TRBD1 or TRBD2 may fit D (6 bases each). CDR3 length: 20 amino acids. Trimming took 1 base from V and 3 from J, leaving 25 bases between them. The germline gives CDR1 SGHVS, CDR2 FNYEAQ. The CDR3 coding sequence is TGTGCCAGCAGCTTAGTGGAGGGGACAAAGTACTCCTTCGTCTACAATGAGCAGTTCTTC. Translation: CASSLVEGTKYSFVYNEQFF.

CDR3: CASSLYSGPMNTEAFF. Written as DNA, the CDR3 is TGTGCCAGCAGCTTGTACTCTGGGCCTATGAACACTGAAGCTTTCTTT. This chain links TRBV7-9 with TRBJ1-1; D unclear. The V gene's germline CDR1 is SEHNR and CDR2 FQNEAQ (reference sequence). V lost 3 bases to trimming and J lost 0 bases, with 14 bases between them. The CDR3 extends over 16 amino acids.

The V and J genes are TRBV6-6 and TRBJ2-7, with 10 positions matching TRBD1. Trimming took 4 bases from V and 6 from J; bases not matched to a gene: 6. The CDR3 totals 14 residues. Germline lookup yields CDR1 MNHNY and CDR2 SVGAGI (reference sequence). The CDR3 coding sequence is TGTGCCAGCAGTTCCCGGGACAGGGGTCTCGAGCAGTACTTC. Its protein is CASSSRDRGLEQYF.